Shown below are 22 T cell receptor beta chains from a single sample sequenced in a study of blood T cell repertoires in COVID-19. TCRdb keeps only in-frame clones here, not all; method: immunoSEQ multiplex PCR. The sample yields approximately 280,000 clones, approximately 80% seen once. Sequencing used PBMCs or T cells enriched from blood (not recorded which). The receptors originated from a man aged 40-55 years who had been exposed to COVID-19.

This chain links TRBV3-1 (or the pseudogene TRBV3-2) with TRBJ1-5, with D possibly matching TRBD1 (6 bases). The germline V gene has CDR1 LGHDT and CDR2 YNNKEL (reference sequence). The V gene lost 1 base and the J gene lost 5 bases, with 9 bases spanning the gap. CDR3 length: 14 residues. The CDR3 loop is CASSQGRGHQPQHF. DNA for the CDR3: TGTGCCAGCAGCCAAGGCAGGGGACATCAGCCCCAGCATTTT.

This chain links TRBV7-9 with TRBJ2-1; 7 bases are a match to TRBD2. J lost 11 bases, V lost 1 base, and 2 bases had no gene match. This CDR3 comprises 12 residues. Per germline, CDR1 SEHNR and CDR2 FQNEAQ (reference sequence). DNA of the CDR3: TGTGCCAGCAGCTTAGGGACTAGTCAGCAGTTCTTC. Translated, it gives CASSLGTSQQFF.

This clone was found once. The gene calls are TRBV10-3 and TRBJ2-7; the D gene is possibly TRBD1 (5 bases). The CDR3 is 14 amino acids. V was trimmed by 7 bases and J by 2 bases, leaving 15 bases between them. Germline V gene sequence: CDR1 ENHRY, CDR2 SYGVKD. The CDR3 coding sequence is TGTGCCATCACCGAAACTCAGGGTGCCTACGAGCAGTACTTC. Protein: CAITETQGAYEQYF.

Only a few counts were recorded for this clone. The genes are TRBV5-6 and TRBJ1-6; TRBD1 matches 8 bases. This CDR3 is 17 amino acids long. Germline V gives CDR1 SGHDT, CDR2 YYEEEE. Trimming removed 0 bases from V and 7 bases from J; junction bases left unmatched: 9. In DNA form, the CDR3 reads TGTGCCAGCAGCTTGGAGGGCAGGGGGCTACCGAATTCACCCCTCCACTTT. It translates to CASSLEGRGLPNSPLHF.

The rearrangement links TRBV5-1 to TRBJ1-6; 8 bases agree with TRBD1. With 3 bases clipped from V and 9 bases from J, the junction kept 5 bases outside the gene matches. The CDR3 extends over 14 amino acids. The germline V gene encodes CDR1 SGHRS and CDR2 YFSETQ. The CDR3 loop is CASSWETGASPLHF. The CDR3 nucleotides read TGCGCCAGCAGCTGGGAGACAGGGGCTTCACCCCTCCACTTT.

This clone has only one observation. This chain links TRBV6-5 with TRBJ2-7; D is possibly TRBD2 (5 bases). V lost 8 bases and J lost 4, with 12 bases in between. Germline V gives CDR1 MNHEY, CDR2 SVGAGI. The CDR3 has 12 residues. The CDR3 DNA reads TGTGCCAGCGGGAGAGACGTGTACGAGCAGTACTTC. Protein product: CASGRDVYEQYF.

The rearrangement uses TRBV24-1 and TRBJ2-7, with D possibly TRBD2 on 6 matching bases. The ends were cut back, 7 bases at V and 4 bases at J, with 16 bases in the middle. There are 14 residues in the CDR3. CDR1 and CDR2 (germline): KGHDR, SFDVKD. In nucleotides, the CDR3 is TGTGCCACCAGCCGTGGGGTCGGGACTTACGAGCAGTACTTC. It translates to CATSRGVGTYEQYF.

The V call is TRBV27, the J call TRBJ2-1; 12 bases are shared with TRBD2. Germline V gene sequence: CDR1 MNHEY, CDR2 SMNVEV (reference sequence). The CDR3 extends over 15 amino acids. Unmatched junction bases numbered 2, after V lost 3 bases and J lost 5 bases. This chain's CDR3 is CASSFWTSGNNEQFF. Here the CDR3 DNA reads TGTGCCAGCAGTTTCTGGACTAGCGGGAACAATGAGCAGTTCTTC.

The chain recombines TRBV13 with TRBJ2-7; D possibly corresponds to TRBD1 (6 bases). From germline, CDR1 is PRHDT and CDR2 FYEKMQ (reference sequence). The CDR3 is 16 amino acids. V was trimmed by 2 bases and J by 0 bases, leaving 14 bases between them. The CDR3 DNA reads as TGTGCCAGCAGCTTATTTCGAGGGGGAGTCTCCTACGAGCAGTACTTC. Protein product: CASSLFRGGVSYEQYF.

The J gene is TRBJ2-4, the V gene TRBV6-1; tentative D call: TRBD2 (5 bases). V lost 4 bases and J lost 0, with 13 bases in between. The CDR3 is 16 residues long. Germline V gene data show CDR1 as MNHNS and CDR2 as SASEGT. CDR3 region: CASSVRAVLAKNIQYF. CDR3 in DNA: TGTGCCAGCAGTGTAAGAGCGGTGCTAGCCAAAAACATTCAGTACTTC.

V usage is TRBV10-3 and J usage is TRBJ2-7, with D maybe TRBD2 (6 bases). CDR3 length equals 13 residues. Germline V gene sequence: CDR1 ENHRY, CDR2 SYGVKD. Trimming left V 7 bases short and J 0 bases short, with 10 bases between. The CDR3 region is CAITPGGSYEQYF. DNA of the CDR3: TGTGCCATCACCCCCGGGGGCTCCTACGAGCAGTACTTC.

This chain uses TRBV19 with TRBJ1-5; D remains unclear. The germline CDR1 and CDR2 sequences are LNHDA and SQIVND (reference sequence). There are 13 residues in the CDR3. V lost 8 bases to trimming and J lost 5 bases, with 13 bases between them. The CDR3 DNA follows: TGTGCCAGTGGGAGACTCGGGGATCAGCCCCAGCATTTT. This sequence encodes CASGRLGDQPQHF.

The rearrangement uses TRBV6-2 or TRBV6-3 and TRBJ2-5, with 10 bases that match TRBD2. The CDR3 contains 16 residues. Trimming cost V 5 bases and J 0 bases; bases outside gene matches: 6. CDR1 and CDR2 from the germline V gene are MNHEY and SVGEGT. CDR3 in DNA: TGTGCCAGCAGTACTTGGGGACTAGCGTACCAAGAGACCCAGTACTTC. Protein sequence: CASSTWGLAYQETQYF.

V usage is TRBV2 and J usage is TRBJ2-7, with D uncertain. V lost 7 bases to trimming and J lost 0 bases, with 7 bases between them. This CDR3 is 12 amino acids long. Germline V lookup: CDR1 SNHLY, CDR2 FYNNEI. The CDR3 DNA reads TGTGCCAGCAAGGCTAGCTCCTACGAGCAGTACTTC. Amino acid sequence: CASKASSYEQYF.

The rearrangement links TRBV24-1 to TRBJ2-1; 9 bases map to TRBD2. J lost 7 bases, V lost 7 bases, and 10 bases had no gene match. The CDR3 has 15 amino acids. Germline V gene sequence: CDR1 KGHDR, CDR2 SFDVKD. CDR3 sequence: CATRHSGSASNEQFF. The CDR3 bases are TGTGCCACCAGGCATAGCGGGAGTGCTTCAAATGAGCAGTTCTTC.

The genes are TRBV6-5 and TRBJ2-5; 11 bases agree with TRBD2. CDR1 and CDR2 (germline): MNHEY, SVGAGI. Trimming removed 1 base from V and 3 bases from J; junction bases left unmatched: 4. The CDR3 runs to 16 residues. Written as DNA, the CDR3 is TGTGCCAGCAGTTACTTGGAACTAGCGGGAGAAGAGACCCAGTACTTC. Residues: CASSYLELAGEETQYF.

The CDR3 reads CASKRRTGTEAFF. In DNA, the CDR3 is TGTGCCAGCAAAAGGAGGACCGGTACTGAAGCTTTCTTT. This chain links TRBV28 with TRBJ1-1; the D is unclear. Germline CDR1 MDHEN, CDR2 SYDVKM. The CDR3 spans 13 residues. V shed 7 bases and J shed 5 bases, with 14 bases lying between them.

The V gene is TRBV7-8, the J gene TRBJ1-2, with unresolved D. The CDR3 loop spans 15 amino acids. V was trimmed by 3 bases and J by 8 bases, leaving 19 bases between them. Germline lookup yields CDR1 SGHVS and CDR2 FQNEAQ. CDR3 coding DNA: TGTGCCAGCAGCTTTTCCGTCAGGTCTTCAGGAGGCTACACCTTC. Residues: CASSFSVRSSGGYTF. Using reference TRBV7-8 and TRBJ1-2 for the parts outside the CDR3, the full variable domain is GAGVSQSPRYKVAKRGQDVALRCDPISGHVSLFWYQQALGQGPEFLTYFQNEAQLDKSGLPSDRFFAERPEGSVSTLKIQRTQQEDSAVYLCASSFSVRSSGGYTFGSGTRLTVV.

This clone has more than one count but fewer than ten. The rearrangement joins TRBV10-3 to TRBJ2-1, with a weak D call TRBD2 (6 bases). The V gene's germline CDR1 is ENHRY and CDR2 SYGVKD. The CDR3 consists of 12 residues. The V and J ends lost 10 bases and 5 bases respectively, with 12 bases between them. For the CDR3, the DNA is TGTGCCACCCGGTGGAGGGACAATGAGCAGTTCTTC. Translated: CATRWRDNEQFF.

The V call is TRBV7-9, the J call TRBJ2-7; D uncertain. V dropped 5 bases and J dropped 1 base, with 15 bases sitting between them. CDR1 is SEHNR, CDR2 FQNEAQ, per germline (reference sequence). The CDR3 is 15 residues long. The CDR3 protein is CASSDRVLVSYEQYF. The CDR3, as DNA: TGTGCCAGCAGCGACCGGGTTTTAGTTTCCTACGAGCAGTACTTC.

This chain connects TRBV12-3 or TRBV12-4 to TRBJ2-2, with TRBD1 as a possible D gene (6 bases). The CDR3 sequence is 13 residues long. The germline V and J ends were trimmed by 6 bases and 6 bases, with 11 bases remaining between them. The CDR3 nucleotides read TGTGCCAGCAGCGCAGGGGTTCCCGGGGAGCTGTTTTTT. Amino acid sequence: CASSAGVPGELFF.

The J gene is TRBJ2-7, the V gene TRBV7-3, with D tentatively TRBD1 (7 bases). Germline V gene data show CDR1 as SGHTA and CDR2 as FQGTGA. Trimming pared 2 bases from V and 5 bases from J, leaving 16 bases between. The CDR3 covers 15 residues. The CDR3 bases are TGTGCCAGCAGCTTATACCAGGGGGGCGCCGACGAGCAGTACTTC. Its protein is CASSLYQGGADEQYF.